This is a list of T cell receptor beta chains from one sample in a study of cytomegalovirus exposure and HLA in healthy donors. The data were produced by immunoSEQ multiplex PCR, yet TCRdb's version contains in-frame clones alone and is incomplete. Here the sample spans about 170,000 clones, about three quarters being singletons. The source material was PBMCs. These receptors originate from a female donor in good health and CMV-seronegative. Both conserved end residues are part of each CDR3. A D gene is named only where the DNA matches it firmly. Not all rows give a size; the values are once, few, many and, for expanded clones, a class.

abundance: NA
j_gene: TRBJ2-3
d_gene: TRBD2
v_gene: TRBV5-1
len: 15
CDR3aa: CASHLLAGGTDTQYF
CDR3nt: TGCGCCAGCCACCTACTAGCGGGAGGAACAGATACGCAGTATTTT

abundance: NA
j_gene: TRBJ2-7
d_gene: NA
v_gene: TRBV5-1
len: 12
CDR3aa: CASSLEKYEQYF
CDR3nt: TGCGCCAGCAGCTTGGAAAAGTACGAGCAGTACTTC

abundance: NA
j_gene: TRBJ1-5
d_gene: NA
v_gene: TRBV19
len: 12
CDR3aa: CASSLGGQPQHF
CDR3nt: TGTGCCAGTAGCCTTGGGGGGCAGCCCCAGCATTTT

abundance: NA
j_gene: TRBJ1-5
d_gene: TRBD1
v_gene: TRBV4-2
len: 15
CDR3aa: CASSQGTGHNQPQHF
CDR3nt: TGTGCCAGCAGCCAAGGGACAGGGCACAATCAGCCCCAGCATTTT

abundance: NA
j_gene: TRBJ2-1
d_gene: NA
v_gene: TRBV5-1
len: 13
CDR3aa: CASSRDFDNEQFF
CDR3nt: TGCGCCAGCAGCCGGGACTTCGACAATGAGCAGTTCTTC

abundance: NA
j_gene: TRBJ2-1
d_gene: NA
v_gene: TRBV11-2
len: 14
CDR3aa: CASSSGSSYNEQFF
CDR3nt: TGTGCCAGCAGCTCAGGATCTTCCTACAATGAGCAGTTCTTC

abundance: NA
j_gene: TRBJ1-2
d_gene: NA
v_gene: TRBV2
len: 16
CDR3aa: CASSEAGGQAPVGYTF
CDR3nt: TGTGCCAGCAGTGAAGCGGGCGGGCAGGCCCCCGTGGGCTACACCTTC

abundance: NA
j_gene: TRBJ2-7
d_gene: TRBD1
v_gene: TRBV29-1
len: 13
CDR3aa: CSVEGTGAYEQYF
CDR3nt: TGCAGCGTTGAGGGGACAGGGGCCTACGAGCAGTACTTC

abundance: NA
j_gene: TRBJ1-2
d_gene: TRBD1
v_gene: TRBV10-3
len: 10
CDR3aa: CASGTEGYTF
CDR3nt: TGTGCCAGCGGGACAGAGGGCTACACCTTC

abundance: NA
j_gene: TRBJ1-3
d_gene: NA
v_gene: TRBV30
len: 15
CDR3aa: CAWSEGDASGNTIYF
CDR3nt: TGTGCCTGGAGTGAGGGGGATGCCTCTGGAAACACCATATATTTT

abundance: NA
j_gene: TRBJ2-3
d_gene: NA
v_gene: TRBV6-5
len: 14
CDR3aa: CASSFGTYTDTQYF
CDR3nt: TGTGCCAGCAGTTTCGGGACTTACACAGATACGCAGTATTTT

abundance: NA
j_gene: TRBJ1-6
d_gene: TRBD1
v_gene: TRBV14
len: 15
CDR3aa: CASRSTGGVNSPLHF
CDR3nt: TGTGCCAGCAGGTCTACAGGGGGGGTTAATTCACCCCTCCACTTT

abundance: NA
j_gene: TRBJ2-7
d_gene: NA
v_gene: TRBV27
len: 13
CDR3aa: CASSPGISYEQYF
CDR3nt: TGTGCCAGCAGTCCCGGGATCTCCTACGAGCAGTACTTC

abundance: few
j_gene: TRBJ1-3
d_gene: NA
v_gene: TRBV5-5
len: 15
CDR3aa: CASSERPDFGNTIYF
CDR3nt: TGTGCCAGCAGCGAGCGCCCGGACTTTGGGAACACCATATATTTT

abundance: NA
j_gene: TRBJ1-5
d_gene: NA
v_gene: TRBV6-6
len: 15
CDR3aa: CASSPPGTLNQPQHF
CDR3nt: TGTGCCAGCAGCCCCCCCGGGACACTTAATCAGCCCCAGCATTTT

abundance: NA
j_gene: TRBJ1-1
d_gene: NA
v_gene: TRBV2
len: 13
CDR3aa: CASRARGNTEAFF
CDR3nt: TGTGCCAGCAGGGCTAGGGGAAACACTGAAGCTTTCTTT

abundance: once
j_gene: TRBJ1-5
d_gene: TRBD1
v_gene: TRBV27
len: 15
CDR3aa: CASSFQGASNQPQHF
CDR3nt: TGTGCCAGCAGTTTCCAGGGGGCTAGCAATCAGCCCCAGCATTTT

abundance: NA
j_gene: TRBJ1-4
d_gene: TRBD1
v_gene: TRBV7-9
len: 16
CDR3aa: CASSLAQTRGPEKLFF
CDR3nt: TGTGCCAGCAGCTTAGCGCAGACAAGGGGGCCTGAAAAACTGTTTTTT

abundance: NA
j_gene: TRBJ2-3
d_gene: NA
v_gene: TRBV6-5
len: 16
CDR3aa: CASSSPQVSGTDTQYF
CDR3nt: TGTGCCAGCAGTTCCCCTCAGGTTTCTGGCACAGATACGCAGTATTTT

abundance: NA
j_gene: TRBJ1-3
d_gene: NA
v_gene: TRBV7-2
len: 15
CDR3aa: CASSLTPGGQDTIYF
CDR3nt: TGTGCCAGCAGCTTAACCCCCGGGGGTCAGGACACCATATATTTT

abundance: NA
j_gene: TRBJ2-7
d_gene: NA
v_gene: TRBV27
len: 13
CDR3aa: CASSPDSAYEQYF
CDR3nt: TGTGCCAGCAGCCCAGACAGCGCCTACGAGCAGTACTTC

abundance: NA
j_gene: TRBJ2-7
d_gene: NA
v_gene: TRBV10-3
len: 14
CDR3aa: CAISESGQTGEQYF
CDR3nt: TGTGCCATCAGTGAGTCCGGCCAGACGGGCGAGCAGTACTTC

abundance: NA
j_gene: TRBJ1-5
d_gene: NA
v_gene: TRBV6-5
len: 13
CDR3aa: CASRPDRNQPQHF
CDR3nt: TGTGCCAGCAGACCCGACAGAAATCAGCCCCAGCATTTT

abundance: few
j_gene: TRBJ2-7
d_gene: TRBD2
v_gene: TRBV4-1
len: 16
CDR3aa: CASSWRGGLAGGEQYF
CDR3nt: TGCGCCAGCAGCTGGCGGGGAGGCCTAGCGGGGGGCGAGCAGTACTTC

abundance: NA
j_gene: TRBJ2-1
d_gene: NA
v_gene: TRBV7-7
len: 13
CDR3aa: CASSPETNNEQFF
CDR3nt: TGTGCCAGCAGCCCAGAGACAAACAATGAGCAGTTCTTC

abundance: NA
j_gene: TRBJ1-1
d_gene: TRBD1
v_gene: TRBV19
len: 13
CDR3aa: CASSHTGDTEAFF
CDR3nt: TGTGCCAGTAGTCATACAGGGGACACTGAAGCTTTCTTT

abundance: NA
j_gene: TRBJ1-4
d_gene: NA
v_gene: TRBV19
len: 14
CDR3aa: CASRRRGGGEKLFF
CDR3nt: TGTGCCAGTAGGAGGCGCGGGGGAGGTGAAAAACTGTTTTTT

abundance: few
j_gene: TRBJ2-5
d_gene: TRBD2
v_gene: TRBV27
len: 14
CDR3aa: CASSITSSGVTQYF
CDR3nt: TGTGCCAGCAGCATTACTTCTAGCGGCGTGACCCAGTACTTC

abundance: NA
j_gene: TRBJ2-7
d_gene: TRBD1
v_gene: TRBV4-1
len: 14
CDR3aa: CASSQADRDYEQYF
CDR3nt: TGCGCCAGCAGCCAAGCGGACAGGGACTACGAGCAGTACTTC

abundance: NA
j_gene: TRBJ2-5
d_gene: NA
v_gene: TRBV7-3
len: 13
CDR3aa: CASSKGGRETQYF
CDR3nt: TGTGCCAGCAGCAAGGGGGGGAGAGAGACCCAGTACTTC

abundance: NA
j_gene: TRBJ2-3
d_gene: NA
v_gene: TRBV2
len: 16
CDR3aa: CASSEAGRRSSDTQYF
CDR3nt: TGTGCCAGCAGTGAGGCGGGCAGACGAAGCTCAGATACGCAGTATTTT

abundance: NA
j_gene: TRBJ1-4
d_gene: TRBD1
v_gene: TRBV6-1
len: 13
CDR3aa: CASTPTGREKLFF
CDR3nt: TGTGCCAGCACTCCGACAGGGCGCGAAAAACTGTTTTTT

abundance: NA
j_gene: TRBJ2-7
d_gene: NA
v_gene: TRBV4-1
len: 15
CDR3aa: CASSQGPGPTYEQYF
CDR3nt: TGCGCCAGCAGCCAAGGGCCAGGGCCTACCTACGAGCAGTACTTC

abundance: NA
j_gene: TRBJ2-7
d_gene: TRBD1
v_gene: TRBV18
len: 15
CDR3aa: CASSSGQGHQNEQYF
CDR3nt: TGTGCCAGCTCATCCGGACAGGGTCATCAGAATGAGCAGTACTTC

abundance: medium-sized
j_gene: TRBJ2-7
d_gene: TRBD2
v_gene: TRBV6-5
len: 15
CDR3aa: CASSLAGGSSYEQYF
CDR3nt: TGTGCCAGCAGTTTAGCGGGGGGTAGCTCCTACGAGCAGTACTTC

abundance: NA
j_gene: TRBJ1-1
d_gene: NA
v_gene: TRBV2
len: 14
CDR3aa: CARALGGEGTEAFF
CDR3nt: TGTGCCAGGGCGCTCGGGGGGGAGGGGACTGAAGCTTTCTTT

abundance: NA
j_gene: TRBJ1-2
d_gene: TRBD1
v_gene: TRBV5-1
len: 14
CDR3aa: CASSLTGEGYGYTF
CDR3nt: TGCGCCAGCAGCCTAACAGGGGAAGGCTATGGCTACACCTTC

abundance: few
j_gene: TRBJ2-5
d_gene: TRBD2
v_gene: TRBV5-1
len: 16
CDR3aa: CASSFGPSGLQETQYF
CDR3nt: TGCGCCAGCAGCTTTGGGCCTAGCGGACTGCAAGAGACCCAGTACTTC

abundance: NA
j_gene: TRBJ1-1
d_gene: NA
v_gene: TRBV6-6
len: 15
CDR3aa: CASSYSKHANTEAFF
CDR3nt: TGTGCCAGCAGTTACTCGAAACACGCGAACACTGAAGCTTTCTTT

abundance: NA
j_gene: TRBJ2-3
d_gene: TRBD1
v_gene: TRBV29-1
len: 13
CDR3aa: CSVDETGTDTQYF
CDR3nt: TGCAGCGTTGATGAGACAGGGACAGATACGCAGTATTTT

abundance: NA
j_gene: TRBJ2-2
d_gene: TRBD1
v_gene: TRBV19
len: 15
CDR3aa: CASSMLTGGAGELFF
CDR3nt: TGTGCCAGTAGTATGTTGACAGGGGGCGCCGGGGAGCTGTTTTTT

abundance: NA
j_gene: TRBJ2-7
d_gene: TRBD1
v_gene: TRBV27
len: 16
CDR3aa: CASSSTGTGVILEQYF
CDR3nt: TGTGCCAGCAGCTCAACCGGGACAGGGGTGATCCTCGAGCAGTACTTC

abundance: NA
j_gene: TRBJ2-7
d_gene: NA
v_gene: TRBV5-1
len: 15
CDR3aa: CASSLTGQGAYEQYF
CDR3nt: TGCGCCAGCAGCCTAACGGGACAAGGGGCCTACGAGCAGTACTTC

abundance: NA
j_gene: TRBJ2-5
d_gene: TRBD1
v_gene: TRBV5-6
len: 17
CDR3aa: CASSLGPGQGYQETQYF
CDR3nt: TGTGCCAGCAGCTTGGGGCCGGGACAGGGGTACCAAGAGACCCAGTACTTC

abundance: few
j_gene: TRBJ2-1
d_gene: TRBD2
v_gene: TRBV7-2
len: 14
CDR3aa: CASSLAGGYNEQFF
CDR3nt: TGTGCCAGCAGCTTGGCGGGAGGGTACAATGAGCAGTTCTTC

abundance: NA
j_gene: TRBJ1-1
d_gene: NA
v_gene: TRBV5-8
len: 14
CDR3aa: CASSLFSKEGTGFF
CDR3nt: TGTGCCAGCAGCTTGTTCTCCAAGGAGGGAACGGGTTTCTTT

abundance: NA
j_gene: TRBJ2-5
d_gene: TRBD2
v_gene: TRBV7-2
len: 15
CDR3aa: CASSFGREGTKTQYF
CDR3nt: TGTGCCAGCAGCTTTGGGCGGGAGGGCACGAAGACCCAGTACTTC

abundance: NA
j_gene: TRBJ1-2
d_gene: TRBD1
v_gene: TRBV6-6
len: 15
CDR3aa: CASSRTGETNYGYTF
CDR3nt: TGTGCCAGCAGTCGGACAGGAGAAACTAACTATGGCTACACCTTC

abundance: NA
j_gene: TRBJ1-3
d_gene: TRBD1
v_gene: TRBV6-1
len: 15
CDR3aa: CASRQGASSGNTIYF
CDR3nt: TGTGCCAGCAGACAGGGGGCGAGCTCTGGAAACACCATATATTTT

abundance: NA
j_gene: TRBJ2-2
d_gene: NA
v_gene: TRBV4-1
len: 14
CDR3aa: CASSPGANTGELFF
CDR3nt: TGCGCCAGCAGCCCCGGAGCTAACACCGGGGAGCTGTTTTTT

abundance: NA
j_gene: TRBJ2-3
d_gene: TRBD1
v_gene: TRBV6-4
len: 15
CDR3aa: CASGPTGGKGDTQYF
CDR3nt: TGTGCCAGCGGCCCGACAGGGGGCAAGGGAGATACGCAGTATTTT

abundance: NA
j_gene: TRBJ2-5
d_gene: TRBD2
v_gene: TRBV29-1
len: 15
CDR3aa: CSVEGGTSGRETQYF
CDR3nt: TGCAGCGTAGAGGGTGGGACTAGCGGGAGGGAGACCCAGTACTTC

abundance: NA
j_gene: TRBJ2-2
d_gene: NA
v_gene: TRBV6-5
len: 12
CDR3aa: CASSWGAGELFF
CDR3nt: TGTGCCAGCAGTTGGGGGGCCGGGGAGCTGTTTTTT

abundance: NA
j_gene: TRBJ1-1
d_gene: TRBD1
v_gene: TRBV5-1
len: 15
CDR3aa: CASSLLGTANTEAFF
CDR3nt: TGCGCCAGCAGCTTGCTCGGGACAGCGAACACTGAAGCTTTCTTT

abundance: NA
j_gene: TRBJ1-1
d_gene: TRBD1
v_gene: TRBV5-1
len: 14
CDR3aa: CASSLLDRGGTAFF
CDR3nt: TGCGCCAGCAGCCTACTCGACAGGGGAGGAACAGCTTTCTTT

abundance: few
j_gene: TRBJ2-5
d_gene: NA
v_gene: TRBV21-1
len: 13
CDR3aa: CAPTAGDQETQYF
CDR3nt: TGTGCCCCAACGGCGGGGGACCAAGAGACCCAGTACTTC

abundance: NA
j_gene: TRBJ2-3
d_gene: NA
v_gene: TRBV5-1
len: 15
CDR3aa: CASSLALGAGDTQYF
CDR3nt: TGCGCCAGCAGCTTGGCCCTGGGGGCGGGAGATACGCAGTATTTT

abundance: NA
j_gene: TRBJ2-1
d_gene: TRBD2
v_gene: TRBV30
len: 17
CDR3aa: CAWSNTGGGTGYNEQFF
CDR3nt: TGTGCCTGGAGTAATACGGGAGGTGGGACGGGTTACAATGAGCAGTTCTTC

abundance: few
j_gene: TRBJ2-1
d_gene: NA
v_gene: TRBV7-3
len: 15
CDR3aa: CASSLAPGTYNEQFF
CDR3nt: TGTGCCAGCAGCTTAGCGCCAGGGACCTACAATGAGCAGTTCTTC

abundance: few
j_gene: TRBJ2-7
d_gene: TRBD2
v_gene: TRBV5-4
len: 15
CDR3aa: CASSLGTSGEDEQYF
CDR3nt: TGTGCCAGCAGCTTGGGGACTAGCGGGGAGGACGAGCAGTACTTC